The 17 T cell receptor beta chains given below trace back to one sample, sequenced in a study of CD8+ T cells in alopecia areata (dated by TCRdb to the late 2010s). Libraries were made using the immunoSEQ multiplex PCR assay. RNA was extracted from all samples and reverse transcribed into cDNA as template for TCR sequencing. TCRdb obtained this table from immuneACCESS and retained in-frame rearrangements with V and J assigned. These tables miss some clones; where compared with another copy, unresolved V genes account for less than half of the shortfall, and the remainder is unexplained. Counted in this sample were about 30,000 clones; around two thirds of them appeared once. Together, the top ten hold about a sixth of the sample. What was sequenced was NKG2D-high CD8+ T cells sorted from blood. The cell subset or site label, as the study defines it: sorted CD8+ NKG2D-high blood T cells. Receptor source: a human donor with alopecia areata.

The rearrangement uses TRBV29-1 and TRBJ2-4; possibly TRBD1 or TRBD2 for D (7 bases each). Between the trimmed V and J ends, which lost 7 bases and 8 bases, there was a span of 18 bases. CDR3 length equals 13 residues. CDR1 is SQVTM and CDR2 is ANQGSEA in the germline V gene. Here the CDR3 DNA reads TGCAGCGCCACCGTCTCAGGGGGGGACATTCAGTACTTC. Translated: CSATVSGGDIQYF.

The V call is TRBV7-8, the J call TRBJ2-3, with 7 bases that match TRBD2. CDR1 is SGHVS, CDR2 FQNEAQ, per germline. V shed 5 bases and J 3 bases; nucleotides not matched to a gene: 11. The CDR3 spans 16 residues. The CDR3 sequence: CASSATSSWVTDTQYF. CDR3 coding DNA: TGTGCCAGCAGCGCGACTAGCTCATGGGTTACAGATACGCAGTATTTT.

The J gene is TRBJ1-5, the V gene TRBV7-2, with unresolved D. V was trimmed by 4 bases and J by 2 bases, leaving 9 bases between them. The V gene's germline CDR1 is SGHTA and CDR2 FQGNSA. This CDR3 region has 14 residues. The CDR3 loop reads CASSSSRGNQPQHF. For the CDR3, the DNA is TGTGCCAGCAGCTCGTCCCGGGGCAATCAGCCCCAGCATTTT.

In its sample, this clone was seen a few times. This chain joins TRBV7-8 and TRBJ2-1, with 9 bases fitting TRBD2. The CDR3 extends over 18 amino acids. The J segment lost 0 bases and the V segment lost 0 bases, leaving 6 bases of the junction unmatched. Germline V gene lookup returns CDR1 SGHVS and CDR2 FQNEAQ. The CDR3 region has the DNA TGTGCCAGCAGCTTAGCAGGACTAGCGTGCAGCTCCTACAATGAGCAGTTCTTC. It codes for CASSLAGLACSSYNEQFF.

J is TRBJ2-5 and V is TRBV28; 12 nucleotides match TRBD2. The germline V gene has CDR1 MDHEN and CDR2 SYDVKM. The CDR3 is made up of 16 amino acids. The V segment lost 8 bases and the J segment 8 bases; nucleotides outside the gene matches: 15. CDR3 nucleotides: TGTGCCAGCTTCGGGACTAGCGGGTTGCAGAGGAGAACCCAGTACTTC. It translates to CASFGTSGLQRRTQYF. Full variable domain (remainder filled in from reference TRBV28 and TRBJ2-5): DVKVTQSSRYLVKRTGEKVFLECVQDMDHENMFWYRQDPGLGLRLIYFSYDVKMKEKGDIPEGYSVSREKKERFSLILESASTNQTSMYLCASFGTSGLQRRTQYFGPGTRLLVL.

There are a few counts of this clone. The chain recombines TRBV29-1 with TRBJ2-7, with 7 bases aligning to TRBD1. After removal of 6 bases from V and 6 bases from J, the junction contained 14 bases not matched to a gene. Germline CDR1 is SQVTM and CDR2 is ANQGSEA. The CDR3 is made up of 14 amino acids. The CDR3 loop is CSVKTGSEFGEQYF. The CDR3 region has the DNA TGCAGCGTAAAGACAGGGAGCGAATTTGGCGAGCAGTACTTC.

This chain uses TRBV7-6 with TRBJ1-1, with a possible D match to TRBD1 (5 bases). The CDR3 is 14 residues long. Trimming removed 6 bases at V and 0 bases at J, with 11 bases between. Germline V gene sequence: CDR1 SGHVS, CDR2 FNYEAQ. For the CDR3, the DNA is TGTGCCAGCAGACCGGACACAATGAACACTGAAGCTTTCTTT. This sequence encodes CASRPDTMNTEAFF.

This sequence joins TRBV7-9 and TRBJ1-1; TRBD1 matches 7 bases. J was trimmed by 2 bases and V by 5 bases; bases with no gene match: 2. This CDR3 has 13 residues. From germline, CDR1 is SEHNR and CDR2 FQNEAQ (reference sequence). This CDR3 reads CASSAGGNTEAFF. The CDR3 DNA is TGTGCCAGCAGCGCAGGGGGTAACACTGAAGCTTTCTTT.

V is TRBV28 and J is TRBJ1-1; D gene unclear. The CDR3 has 11 amino acids. The V gene's germline CDR1 is MDHEN and CDR2 SYDVKM. The V end was cut by 6 bases, the J end by 9 bases, with 11 bases between. Written as DNA, the CDR3 is TGTGCCAGCAGCAGAAGCCTGCAAGCTTTCTTT. Its translation is CASSRSLQAFF.

As to this clone: Other DNA sequences in this specimen translate into the identical CDR3. The chain combines TRBV7-8 with TRBJ2-2; D gene ambiguous. Trimming took 1 base from V and 5 from J, leaving 2 bases between them. Germline V CDR1 and CDR2: SGHVS, FQNEAQ. The CDR3 has 12 amino acids. The CDR3 DNA sequence: TGTGCCAGCAGCTTAGTAACCGGGGAGCTGTTTTTT. Amino acid sequence: CASSLVTGELFF.

This rearrangement joins TRBV27 to TRBJ1-5, with D perhaps matching TRBD1 (5 bases). CDR1 is MNHEY, CDR2 SMNVEV, per germline (reference sequence). The CDR3 is made up of 15 amino acids. V gave up 7 bases and J gave up 3 bases, with 16 bases separating them. CDR3 DNA: TGTGCCAGCAAGATTAAGGGGTCCCCCAATCAGCCCCAGCATTTT. Residues: CASKIKGSPNQPQHF.

V usage is TRBV6-1 and J usage is TRBJ2-1, with 7 nucleotides matching TRBD1. Per the germline V gene, CDR1 is MNHNS and CDR2 is SASEGT. Germline trimming cut 8 bases from V and 3 bases from J; bases unmatched to any gene: 1. This CDR3 is built from 12 residues. The CDR3 DNA reads TGTGCCAGCGGGACAGTCTACAATGAGCAGTTCTTC. As protein: CASGTVYNEQFF.

CDR3 bases: TGTGCAAGTCGCTCGGGACTAGCGGGAGTTGAGACCCAGTACTTC. Translation: CASRSGLAGVETQYF. The chain uses TRBV12-2 and TRBJ2-5; TRBD2 was called by the table and not checked on the DNA. TRBV12-2 is tagged as a pseudogene. CDR3 length equals 15 residues.

This clone was seen only a few times. V gene TRBV10-3 combines with J gene TRBJ2-7, with 9 bases lining up with TRBD1. Germline V CDR1 and CDR2: ENHRY, SYGVKD. V shed 2 bases and J 4 bases; nucleotides not matched to a gene: 9. The CDR3 covers 16 residues. In DNA, the CDR3 is TGTGCCATCAGTGAGACTGTACAGGGGGCGCCTTACGAGCAGTACTTC. As protein: CAISETVQGAPYEQYF.

This clone was picked up a small number of times. V usage is TRBV5-1 and J usage is TRBJ2-1; D is ambiguous. CDR3 length: 12 amino acids. Per germline, CDR1 SGHRS and CDR2 YFSETQ. Trimming cost V 4 bases and J 5 bases, with 7 bases left between them. Here the CDR3 reads CASSPLDNEQFF. The CDR3 coding sequence is TGCGCCAGCAGCCCCCTGGACAATGAGCAGTTCTTC.

This clone appeared once. The chain employs TRBV5-4 and TRBJ1-1; 9 positions match TRBD1. Trimming took 3 bases from V and 6 from J; bases not matched to a gene: 6. Germline lookup yields CDR1 SGHNT and CDR2 YYREEE (reference sequence). The CDR3 sequence is 14 residues long. The CDR3 loop is CASSSGQGIAEAFF. As DNA, the CDR3 is TGTGCCAGCAGCTCGGGACAGGGTATAGCTGAAGCTTTCTTT.

The genes are TRBV11-2 and TRBJ1-4, with D uncertain. This CDR3 contains 12 residues. Trimming left V 5 bases short and J 8 bases short, with 9 bases between. Germline V lookup: CDR1 SGHAT, CDR2 FQNNGV. The CDR3: CASSLNGEKLFF. The CDR3 region has the DNA TGTGCCAGCAGCCTGAACGGGGAAAAACTGTTTTTT.